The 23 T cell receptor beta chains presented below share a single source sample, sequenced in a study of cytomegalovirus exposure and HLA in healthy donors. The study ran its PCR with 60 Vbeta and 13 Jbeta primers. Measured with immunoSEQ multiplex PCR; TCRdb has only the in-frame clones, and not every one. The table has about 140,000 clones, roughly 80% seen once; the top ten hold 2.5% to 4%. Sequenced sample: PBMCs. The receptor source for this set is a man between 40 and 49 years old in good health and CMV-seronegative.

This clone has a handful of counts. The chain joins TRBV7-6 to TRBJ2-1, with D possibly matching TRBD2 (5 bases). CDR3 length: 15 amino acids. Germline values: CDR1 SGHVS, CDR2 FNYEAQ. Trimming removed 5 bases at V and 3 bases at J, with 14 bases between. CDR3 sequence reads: CASSAGIPVYNEQFF. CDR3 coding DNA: TGTGCCAGCAGCGCCGGGATCCCCGTCTACAATGAGCAGTTCTTC.

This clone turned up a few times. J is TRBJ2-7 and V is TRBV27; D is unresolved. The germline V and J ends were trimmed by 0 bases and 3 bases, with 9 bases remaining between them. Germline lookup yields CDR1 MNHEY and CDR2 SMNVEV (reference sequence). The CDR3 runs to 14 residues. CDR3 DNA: TGTGCCAGCAGTTTATCGGTGGCTGACTACGAGCAGTACTTC. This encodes CASSLSVADYEQYF.

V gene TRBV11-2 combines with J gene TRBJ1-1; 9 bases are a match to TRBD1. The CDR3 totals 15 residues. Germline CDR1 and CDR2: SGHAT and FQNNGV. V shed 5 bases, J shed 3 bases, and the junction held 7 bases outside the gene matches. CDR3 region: CASSERTGEYTEAFF. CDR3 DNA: TGTGCCAGCAGCGAACGGACAGGGGAGTACACTGAAGCTTTCTTT. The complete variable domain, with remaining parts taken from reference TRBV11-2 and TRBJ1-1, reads EAGVAQSPRYKIIEKRQSVAFWCNPISGHATLYWYQQILGQGPKLLIQFQNNGVVDDSQLPKDRFSAERLKGVDSTLKIQPAKLEDSAVYLCASSERTGEYTEAFFGQGTRLTVV.

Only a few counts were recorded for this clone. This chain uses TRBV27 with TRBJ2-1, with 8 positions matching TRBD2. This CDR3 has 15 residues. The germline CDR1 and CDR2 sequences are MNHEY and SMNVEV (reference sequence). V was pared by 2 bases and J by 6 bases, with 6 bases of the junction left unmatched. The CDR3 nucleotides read TGTGCCAGCAGTTTAGGGCCGGGGGGGAGCAATGAGCAGTTCTTC. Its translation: CASSLGPGGSNEQFF.

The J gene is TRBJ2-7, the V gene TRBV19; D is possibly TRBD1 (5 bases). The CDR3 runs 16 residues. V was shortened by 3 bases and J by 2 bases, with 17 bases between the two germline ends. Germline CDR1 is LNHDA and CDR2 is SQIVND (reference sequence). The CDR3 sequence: CASSMEVGRVPYEQYF. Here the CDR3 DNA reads TGTGCCAGTAGTATGGAAGTAGGCAGGGTACCCTACGAGCAGTACTTC.

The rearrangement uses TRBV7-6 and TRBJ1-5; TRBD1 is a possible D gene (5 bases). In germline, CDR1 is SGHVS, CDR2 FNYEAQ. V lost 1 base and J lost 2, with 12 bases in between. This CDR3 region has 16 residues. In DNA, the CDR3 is TGTGCCAGCAGCTTAGAGACGGGGGACGGCAATCAGCCCCAGCATTTT. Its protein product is CASSLETGDGNQPQHF.

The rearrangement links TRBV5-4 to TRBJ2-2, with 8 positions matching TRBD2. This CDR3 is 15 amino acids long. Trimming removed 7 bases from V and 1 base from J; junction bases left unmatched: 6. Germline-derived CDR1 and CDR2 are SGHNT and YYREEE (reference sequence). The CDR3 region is CASRSGTRNTGELFF. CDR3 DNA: TGTGCCAGCCGCTCCGGGACTAGGAACACCGGGGAGCTGTTTTTT. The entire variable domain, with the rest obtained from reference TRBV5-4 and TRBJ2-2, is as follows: ETGVTQSPTHLIKTRGQQVTLRCSSQSGHNTVSWYQQALGQGPQFIFQYYREEENGRGNFPPRFSGLQFPNYSSELNVNALELDDSALYLCASRSGTRNTGELFFGEGSRLTVL.

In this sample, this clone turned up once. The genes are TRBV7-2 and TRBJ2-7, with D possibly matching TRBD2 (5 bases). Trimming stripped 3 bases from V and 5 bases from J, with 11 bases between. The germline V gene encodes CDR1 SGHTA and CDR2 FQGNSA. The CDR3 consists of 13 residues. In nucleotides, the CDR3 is TGTGCCAGCAGCTTCCGGGGAACCCACGAGCAGTACTTC. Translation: CASSFRGTHEQYF.

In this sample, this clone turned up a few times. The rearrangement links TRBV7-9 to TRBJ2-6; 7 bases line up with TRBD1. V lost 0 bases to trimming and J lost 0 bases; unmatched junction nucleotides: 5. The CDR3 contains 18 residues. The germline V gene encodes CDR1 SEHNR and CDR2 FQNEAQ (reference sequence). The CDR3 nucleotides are TGTGCCAGCAGCTTAGCCTGGACAGGCGGCTCTGGGGCCAACGTCCTGACTTTC. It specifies CASSLAWTGGSGANVLTF.

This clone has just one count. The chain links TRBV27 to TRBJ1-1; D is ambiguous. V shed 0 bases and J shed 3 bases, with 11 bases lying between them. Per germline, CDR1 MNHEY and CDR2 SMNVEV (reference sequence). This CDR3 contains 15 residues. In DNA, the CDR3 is TGTGCCAGCAGTTTATCGAATTACGGGGACACTGAAGCTTTCTTT. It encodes CASSLSNYGDTEAFF.

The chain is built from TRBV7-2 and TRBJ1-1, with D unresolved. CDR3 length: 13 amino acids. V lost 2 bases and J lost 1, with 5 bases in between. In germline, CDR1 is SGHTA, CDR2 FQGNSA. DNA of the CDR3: TGTGCCAGCAGCTTACCAGGGAACACTGAAGCTTTCTTT. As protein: CASSLPGNTEAFF.

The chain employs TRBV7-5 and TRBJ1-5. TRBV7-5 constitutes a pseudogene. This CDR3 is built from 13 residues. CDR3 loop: CARSLLAGGPQHF. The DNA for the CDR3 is TGTGCCAGAAGCCTGCTAGCGGGGGGGCCCCAGCATTTT.

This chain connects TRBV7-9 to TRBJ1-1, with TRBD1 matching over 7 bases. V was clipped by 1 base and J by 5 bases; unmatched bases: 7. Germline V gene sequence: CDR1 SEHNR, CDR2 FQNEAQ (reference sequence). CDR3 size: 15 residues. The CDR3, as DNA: TGTGCCAGCAGCTTAGTTCAGACAGGGAAGACTGAAGCTTTCTTT. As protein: CASSLVQTGKTEAFF.

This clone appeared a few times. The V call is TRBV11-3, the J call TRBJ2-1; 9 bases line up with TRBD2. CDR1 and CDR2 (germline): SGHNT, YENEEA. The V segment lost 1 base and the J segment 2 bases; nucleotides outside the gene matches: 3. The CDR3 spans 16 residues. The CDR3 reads CASSLVSGGAYNEQFF. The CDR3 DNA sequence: TGTGCCAGCAGCTTAGTTAGCGGGGGCGCCTACAATGAGCAGTTCTTC. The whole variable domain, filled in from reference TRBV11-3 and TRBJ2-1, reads EAGVVQSPRYKIIEKKQPVAFWCNPISGHNTLYWYLQNLGQGPELLIRYENEEAVDDSQLPKDRFSAERLKGVDSTLKIQPAELGDSAVYLCASSLVSGGAYNEQFFGPGTRLTVL.

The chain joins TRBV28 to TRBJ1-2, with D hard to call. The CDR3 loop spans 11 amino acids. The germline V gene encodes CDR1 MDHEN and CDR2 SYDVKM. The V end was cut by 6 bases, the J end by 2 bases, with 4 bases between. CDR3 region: CASRQNYGYTF. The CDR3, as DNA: TGTGCCAGCAGGCAGAACTATGGCTACACCTTC.

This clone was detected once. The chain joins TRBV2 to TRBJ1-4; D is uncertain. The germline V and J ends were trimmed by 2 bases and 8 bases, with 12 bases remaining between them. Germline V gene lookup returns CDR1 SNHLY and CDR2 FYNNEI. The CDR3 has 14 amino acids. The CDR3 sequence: CASSELLPREKLFF. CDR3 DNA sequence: TGTGCCAGCAGTGAATTACTCCCTCGAGAAAAACTGTTTTTT.

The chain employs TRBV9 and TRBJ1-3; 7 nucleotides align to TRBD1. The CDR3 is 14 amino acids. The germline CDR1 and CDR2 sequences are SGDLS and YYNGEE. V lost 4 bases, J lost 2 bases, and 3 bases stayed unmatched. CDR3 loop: CASSSGQPGNTIYF. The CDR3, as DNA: TGTGCCAGCAGCTCGGGACAGCCTGGAAACACCATATATTTT. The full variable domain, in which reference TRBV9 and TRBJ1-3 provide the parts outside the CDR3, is DSGVTQTPKHLITATGQRVTLRCSPRSGDLSVYWYQQSLDQGLQFLIQYYNGEERAKGNILERFSAQQFPDLHSELNLSSLELGDSALYFCASSSGQPGNTIYFGEGSWLTVV.

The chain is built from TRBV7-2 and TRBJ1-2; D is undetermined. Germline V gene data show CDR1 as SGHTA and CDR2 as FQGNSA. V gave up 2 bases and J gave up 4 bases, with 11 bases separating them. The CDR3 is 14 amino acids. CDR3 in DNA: TGTGCCAGCAGCTTAACGCTTAGCGGCTATGGCTACACCTTC. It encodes CASSLTLSGYGYTF.

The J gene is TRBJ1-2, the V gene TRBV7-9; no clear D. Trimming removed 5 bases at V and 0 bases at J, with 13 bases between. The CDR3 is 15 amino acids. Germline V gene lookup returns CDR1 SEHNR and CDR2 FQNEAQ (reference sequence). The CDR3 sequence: CASSRGEGSNYGYTF. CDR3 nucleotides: TGTGCCAGCAGCCGTGGCGAGGGCTCTAACTATGGCTACACCTTC. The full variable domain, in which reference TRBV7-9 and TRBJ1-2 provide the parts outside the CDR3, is DTGVSQNPRHKITKRGQNVTFRCDPISEHNRLYWYRQTLGQGPEFLTYFQNEAQLEKSRLLSDRFSAERPKGSFSTLEIQRTEQGDSAMYLCASSRGEGSNYGYTFGSGTRLTVV.

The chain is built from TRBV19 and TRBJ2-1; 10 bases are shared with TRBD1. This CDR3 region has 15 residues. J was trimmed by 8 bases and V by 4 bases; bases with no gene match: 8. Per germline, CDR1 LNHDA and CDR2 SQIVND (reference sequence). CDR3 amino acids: CASSTGQGMEYEQFF. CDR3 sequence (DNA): TGTGCCAGTAGTACGGGACAGGGGATGGAATATGAGCAGTTCTTC.

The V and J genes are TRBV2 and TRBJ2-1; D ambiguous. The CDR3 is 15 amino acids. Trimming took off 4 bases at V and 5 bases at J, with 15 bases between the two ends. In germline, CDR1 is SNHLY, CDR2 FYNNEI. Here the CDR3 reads CASSGVRLADNEQFF. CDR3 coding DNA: TGTGCCAGCAGTGGGGTCAGGCTCGCTGACAATGAGCAGTTCTTC.

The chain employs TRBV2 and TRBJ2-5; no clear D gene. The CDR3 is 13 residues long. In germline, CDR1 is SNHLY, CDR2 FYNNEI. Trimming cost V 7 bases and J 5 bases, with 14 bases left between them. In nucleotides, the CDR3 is TGTGCCAGCACCGTTGAGGATGGGGAGACCCAGTACTTC. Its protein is CASTVEDGETQYF.

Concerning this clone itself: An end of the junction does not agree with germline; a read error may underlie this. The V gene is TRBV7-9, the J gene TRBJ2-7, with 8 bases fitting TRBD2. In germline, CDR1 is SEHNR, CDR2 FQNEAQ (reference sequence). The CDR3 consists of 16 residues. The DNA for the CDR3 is TGTGCCAACAGCTTAGCAGCGGGGGAGATCTCCTACGAGCAGTACTTC. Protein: CANSLAAGEISYEQYF.